Sequencing of this T cell receptor beta chain was carried out in a study of T-cell memory formation after mild COVID-19. The wider study: TCR clusters were largely donor specific.

TCRdb ran MiXCR on the 5' RACE reads and lists one entry per CDR3 protein. The data contain fewer than 110,000 distinct CDR3 sequences, approximately 15% of them singletons. Study results and limitations: Clones from the second wave (peaking day 37) had unconfirmed SARS-CoV-2 specificity.

Turning to this clonotype: Its cognate antigen is unknown.

Germline-derived CDR1 and CDR2 are SNHLY and FYNNEI. V dropped 10 bases and J dropped 4 bases, with 10 bases sitting between them. CDR3 length: 11 residues. The chain couples TRBV2 to TRBJ1-1; D gene unclear. Sequencing was done on a sample of PBMCs or a T cell subset sorted from them (not recorded which). This TCR was sampled from a man younger than 35 who had mild COVID-19 (a few samples of this study predate the infection). Cell type and time point are not known. In DNA form, the CDR3 reads TGTGCCATCCGCGGGGTCACTGAAGCTTTCTTT. It translates to CAIRGVTEAFF. The complete variable domain, with remaining parts taken from reference TRBV2 and TRBJ1-1, reads EPEVTQTPSHQVTQMGQEVILRCVPISNHLYFYWYRQILGQKVEFLVSFYNNEISEKSEIFDDQFSVERPDGSNFTLKIRSTKLEDSAMYFCAIRGVTEAFFGQGTRLTVV.